This T cell receptor beta chain was found in a study of cytomegalovirus exposure and HLA in healthy donors. Findings and caveats of the study: Indistinguishable V segments such as TRBV6-2 and TRBV6-3 were excluded.

Worth noting for this clone: Its antigen is unidentified. The germline gene is not matched at one end of the junction; a read error may be the cause.

The CDR3 is 14 residues long. The V gene's germline CDR1 is SEHNR and CDR2 FQNEAQ (reference sequence). The PCR had 60 Vbeta and 13 Jbeta primers. How the authors handled the data: A follow-up analysis tallied around 80 million unique TCR beta chains, roughly 11 million shared. Clones were read by immunoSEQ multiplex PCR, and TCRdb kept only the in-frame ones, dropping some. V and J calls and clone size are those listed in that table; D and trimming were worked out from the DNA. This table has around 160,000 clones, 75% to 80% appearing once. The sequencing sample was made of PBMCs. The TCR originated in a man aged 40-55 years in good health and CMV-seropositive. The chain combines TRBV7-9 with TRBJ2-7; 8 bases align to TRBD1. The CDR3 coding sequence is TGTTCCAGCAGCTTAGTACAGGGGGTCCACGAGCAGTACTTC. Amino acid sequence: CSSSLVQGVHEQYF.